A selection of T cell receptor beta chains follows, all from one sample in a study of blood T cell repertoires in COVID-19. Sequencing used immunoSEQ multiplex PCR; TCRdb keeps in-frame clones, though not all of them. The repertoire holds about 350,000 clones, around nine tenths seen once, with 7.1% in the top ten. The source material was peripheral blood. These TCRs come from an older woman with COVID-19, enrolled during active disease. Both conserved end residues are part of each CDR3. The D gene is left open where the match is weak. Clone size is not always given. Where it is, it says once, few, many or a class for expanded clones.

>TRBJ1-1|-|TRBV3-1/TRBV3-2|-
CASSQAYRVAEAFF
TGTGCCAGCAGCCAAGCATACAGGGTCGCTGAAGCTTTCTTT
>TRBJ2-5|-|TRBV9|-
CASSGDNRVLQYF
TGTGCCAGCAGCGGTGACAACAGGGTGCTCCAGTACTTC
>TRBJ1-1|once|TRBV7-2|-
CASSLAGEYTEAFF
TGTGCCAGCAGCTTAGCCGGGGAGTACACTGAAGCTTTCTTT
>TRBJ1-2|-|TRBV3-1/TRBV3-2|-
CASSQADGGSGYTF
TGTGCCAGCAGCCAAGCCGATGGGGGGTCTGGCTACACCTTC
>TRBJ1-3|-|TRBV7-2|-
CASSLAQLFSGNTIYF
TGTGCCAGCAGCTTAGCGCAACTGTTCTCTGGAAACACCATATATTTT
>TRBJ2-7|-|TRBV6-5|TRBD1
CGTSGQNSYEQYF
TGTGGCACCTCGGGACAGAACTCCTACGAGCAGTACTTC
>TRBJ1-2|-|TRBV14|TRBD1
CASSQGQGVNYGYTF
TGTGCCAGCAGCCAAGGACAGGGAGTGAACTATGGCTACACCTTC
>TRBJ2-7|-|TRBV5-1|-
CASSADTTYEQYF
TGCGCCAGCAGCGCGGACACTACCTACGAGCAGTACTTC
>TRBJ2-5|-|TRBV5-1|TRBD1
CASSIGQGGEETQYF
TGCGCCAGCAGCATCGGACAGGGGGGAGAAGAGACCCAGTACTTC
>TRBJ2-1|-|TRBV29-1|-
CSVAWGASYNEQFF
TGCAGCGTGGCCTGGGGCGCCTCCTACAATGAGCAGTTCTTC
>TRBJ1-5|-|TRBV7-2|-
CASSLETVSNQPQHF
TGTGCCAGCAGCTTAGAGACAGTTAGCAATCAGCCCCAGCATTTT
>TRBJ2-5|once|TRBV2|-
CASSPETGAQETQYF
TGTGCCAGCAGTCCAGAGACGGGAGCACAAGAGACCCAGTACTTC
>TRBJ2-1|few|TRBV27|-
CASSLEQGTYNEQFF
TGTGCCAGCAGTTTAGAACAGGGTACCTACAATGAGCAGTTCTTC
>TRBJ2-1|-|TRBV6-1|-
CASSEAGGSYNEQFF
TGTGCCAGCAGTGAAGCGGGGGGATCCTACAATGAGCAGTTCTTC
>TRBJ1-1|-|TRBV2|-
CASSADRIGNTEAFF
TGTGCCAGCAGTGCTGACAGAATCGGAAACACTGAAGCTTTCTTT
>TRBJ2-3|-|TRBV7-6|TRBD2
CASSFSGGPSTDTQYF
TGTGCCAGCAGCTTTAGCGGGGGACCGAGCACAGATACGCAGTATTTT
>TRBJ1-4|-|TRBV5-1|-
CASSLASGASEKLFF
TGCGCCAGCAGCTTGGCCTCGGGTGCTAGTGAAAAACTGTTTTTT
>TRBJ2-1|-|TRBV7-2|-
CASSPRAVSYNEQFF
TGTGCCAGCAGCCCCAGGGCAGTCTCCTACAATGAGCAGTTCTTC
>TRBJ1-6|-|TRBV12-3/TRBV12-4|-
CASTYGYNSPLHF
TGTGCCAGCACGTACGGGTATAATTCACCCCTCCACTTT
>TRBJ1-1|-|TRBV19|-
CASSSAMNTEAFF
TGTGCCAGTAGTTCCGCGATGAACACTGAAGCTTTCTTT
>TRBJ1-1|few|TRBV7-2|-
CASSLVWNTEAFF
TGTGCCAGCAGCTTAGTCTGGAACACTGAAGCTTTCTTT
>TRBJ2-5|-|TRBV19|-
CASSRLGQKQETQYF
TGTGCCAGTAGCCGCCTCGGACAGAAACAAGAGACCCAGTACTTC
>TRBJ2-7|-|TRBV4-2|TRBD1
CASSQEGQSSYEQYF
TGTGCCAGCAGCCAAGAGGGACAGAGCTCCTACGAGCAGTACTTC
>TRBJ2-7|-|TRBV3-1/TRBV3-2|TRBD1
CASSHWTGYYEQYF
TGTGCCAGCAGCCATTGGACAGGATACTACGAGCAGTACTTC
>TRBJ2-1|-|TRBV9|TRBD2
CASSVVLAGSYNEQFF
TGTGCCAGCAGCGTAGTGCTAGCGGGGTCCTACAATGAGCAGTTCTTC
>TRBJ1-4|-|TRBV7-9|-
CAGAGESGSNEKLFF
TGTGCCGGAGCCGGGGAGTCGGGATCTAATGAAAAACTGTTTTTT
>TRBJ2-7|-|TRBV11-1|TRBD2
CASSQGPGGAYEQYF
TGTGCCAGCAGCCAGGGACCGGGAGGCGCCTACGAGCAGTACTTC
>TRBJ1-3|-|TRBV18|-
CASSPAASSGNTIYF
TGTGCCAGCTCACCTGCTGCGTCCTCTGGAAACACCATATATTTT
>TRBJ1-2|-|TRBV7-9|-
CASSLELGAYTF
TGTGCCAGCAGCTTAGAGTTAGGGGCCTACACCTTC
>TRBJ2-7|-|TRBV4-3|TRBD2
CASSQEVDGGGYEQYF
TGCGCCAGCAGCCAAGAAGTGGATGGCGGGGGCTACGAGCAGTACTTC
>TRBJ2-7|-|TRBV9|TRBD1
CASSGWPGQGPEQYF
TGTGCCAGCAGCGGATGGCCGGGACAGGGCCCCGAGCAGTACTTC
>TRBJ1-1|-|TRBV12-3/TRBV12-4|TRBD1
CASSFQGDTEAFF
TGTGCCAGCAGTTTCCAGGGGGACACTGAAGCTTTCTTT
>TRBJ2-1|-|TRBV9|-
CASSVDLAPYNEQFF
TGTGCCAGCAGCGTAGATCTAGCGCCATACAATGAGCAGTTCTTC
>TRBJ2-5|few|TRBV18|-
CASSRAGQETQYF
TGTGCCAGCTCACGGGCGGGGCAAGAGACCCAGTACTTC
>TRBJ1-3|-|TRBV9|-
CASSPQIASGNTIYF
TGTGCCAGCAGCCCCCAGATAGCCTCTGGAAACACCATATATTTT
>TRBJ1-2|-|TRBV5-1|TRBD1
CASRPGQGEDYGYTF
TGCGCCAGCAGACCGGGACAGGGGGAAGACTATGGCTACACCTTC
>TRBJ2-2|few|TRBV2|TRBD2
CASNLRAGGVGTGELFF
TGTGCCAGCAACTTACGGGCGGGGGGAGTGGGCACCGGGGAGCTGTTTTTT
>TRBJ2-3|-|TRBV7-2|TRBD2
CASSPSGGFTDTQYF
TGTGCCAGCAGCCCTAGCGGGGGTTTCACAGATACGCAGTATTTT
>TRBJ2-7|-|TRBV6-5|TRBD1
CASTPGQVYYEQYF
TGTGCCAGCACCCCGGGACAGGTATACTACGAGCAGTACTTC
>TRBJ1-2|-|TRBV28|-
CATHSRENYGYTF
TGTGCCACCCACAGTCGAGAGAACTATGGCTACACCTTC
>TRBJ2-7|once|TRBV11-3|-
CASSLEQGREQYF
TGTGCCAGCAGCTTAGAACAGGGTCGGGAGCAGTACTTC
>TRBJ1-1|-|TRBV7-6|-
CASSLFGPGGSEAFF
-
>TRBJ2-3|-|TRBV5-1|TRBD2
CASSSLAGTTDTQYF
TGCGCCAGCAGTAGCCTAGCGGGGACCACAGATACGCAGTATTTT
>TRBJ2-7|few|TRBV11-2|TRBD1
CASSSGTGRYEQYF
TGTGCCAGCAGCTCCGGGACAGGGCGGTACGAGCAGTACTTC
>TRBJ1-3|-|TRBV7-8|-
CASSLDGGLGNTIYF
TGTGCCAGCAGCTTAGATGGGGGGTTGGGAAACACCATATATTTT